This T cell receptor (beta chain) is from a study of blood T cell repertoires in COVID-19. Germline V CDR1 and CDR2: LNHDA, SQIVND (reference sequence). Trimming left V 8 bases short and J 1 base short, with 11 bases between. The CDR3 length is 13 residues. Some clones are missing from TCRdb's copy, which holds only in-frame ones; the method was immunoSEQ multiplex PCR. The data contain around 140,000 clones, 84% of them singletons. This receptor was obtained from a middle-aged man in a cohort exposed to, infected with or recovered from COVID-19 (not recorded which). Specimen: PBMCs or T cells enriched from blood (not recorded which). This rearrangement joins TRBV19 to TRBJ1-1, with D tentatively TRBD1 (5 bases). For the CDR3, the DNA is TGTGCCAGTGCTCTGACAGAGAACACTGAAGCTTTCTTT. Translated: CASALTENTEAFF.